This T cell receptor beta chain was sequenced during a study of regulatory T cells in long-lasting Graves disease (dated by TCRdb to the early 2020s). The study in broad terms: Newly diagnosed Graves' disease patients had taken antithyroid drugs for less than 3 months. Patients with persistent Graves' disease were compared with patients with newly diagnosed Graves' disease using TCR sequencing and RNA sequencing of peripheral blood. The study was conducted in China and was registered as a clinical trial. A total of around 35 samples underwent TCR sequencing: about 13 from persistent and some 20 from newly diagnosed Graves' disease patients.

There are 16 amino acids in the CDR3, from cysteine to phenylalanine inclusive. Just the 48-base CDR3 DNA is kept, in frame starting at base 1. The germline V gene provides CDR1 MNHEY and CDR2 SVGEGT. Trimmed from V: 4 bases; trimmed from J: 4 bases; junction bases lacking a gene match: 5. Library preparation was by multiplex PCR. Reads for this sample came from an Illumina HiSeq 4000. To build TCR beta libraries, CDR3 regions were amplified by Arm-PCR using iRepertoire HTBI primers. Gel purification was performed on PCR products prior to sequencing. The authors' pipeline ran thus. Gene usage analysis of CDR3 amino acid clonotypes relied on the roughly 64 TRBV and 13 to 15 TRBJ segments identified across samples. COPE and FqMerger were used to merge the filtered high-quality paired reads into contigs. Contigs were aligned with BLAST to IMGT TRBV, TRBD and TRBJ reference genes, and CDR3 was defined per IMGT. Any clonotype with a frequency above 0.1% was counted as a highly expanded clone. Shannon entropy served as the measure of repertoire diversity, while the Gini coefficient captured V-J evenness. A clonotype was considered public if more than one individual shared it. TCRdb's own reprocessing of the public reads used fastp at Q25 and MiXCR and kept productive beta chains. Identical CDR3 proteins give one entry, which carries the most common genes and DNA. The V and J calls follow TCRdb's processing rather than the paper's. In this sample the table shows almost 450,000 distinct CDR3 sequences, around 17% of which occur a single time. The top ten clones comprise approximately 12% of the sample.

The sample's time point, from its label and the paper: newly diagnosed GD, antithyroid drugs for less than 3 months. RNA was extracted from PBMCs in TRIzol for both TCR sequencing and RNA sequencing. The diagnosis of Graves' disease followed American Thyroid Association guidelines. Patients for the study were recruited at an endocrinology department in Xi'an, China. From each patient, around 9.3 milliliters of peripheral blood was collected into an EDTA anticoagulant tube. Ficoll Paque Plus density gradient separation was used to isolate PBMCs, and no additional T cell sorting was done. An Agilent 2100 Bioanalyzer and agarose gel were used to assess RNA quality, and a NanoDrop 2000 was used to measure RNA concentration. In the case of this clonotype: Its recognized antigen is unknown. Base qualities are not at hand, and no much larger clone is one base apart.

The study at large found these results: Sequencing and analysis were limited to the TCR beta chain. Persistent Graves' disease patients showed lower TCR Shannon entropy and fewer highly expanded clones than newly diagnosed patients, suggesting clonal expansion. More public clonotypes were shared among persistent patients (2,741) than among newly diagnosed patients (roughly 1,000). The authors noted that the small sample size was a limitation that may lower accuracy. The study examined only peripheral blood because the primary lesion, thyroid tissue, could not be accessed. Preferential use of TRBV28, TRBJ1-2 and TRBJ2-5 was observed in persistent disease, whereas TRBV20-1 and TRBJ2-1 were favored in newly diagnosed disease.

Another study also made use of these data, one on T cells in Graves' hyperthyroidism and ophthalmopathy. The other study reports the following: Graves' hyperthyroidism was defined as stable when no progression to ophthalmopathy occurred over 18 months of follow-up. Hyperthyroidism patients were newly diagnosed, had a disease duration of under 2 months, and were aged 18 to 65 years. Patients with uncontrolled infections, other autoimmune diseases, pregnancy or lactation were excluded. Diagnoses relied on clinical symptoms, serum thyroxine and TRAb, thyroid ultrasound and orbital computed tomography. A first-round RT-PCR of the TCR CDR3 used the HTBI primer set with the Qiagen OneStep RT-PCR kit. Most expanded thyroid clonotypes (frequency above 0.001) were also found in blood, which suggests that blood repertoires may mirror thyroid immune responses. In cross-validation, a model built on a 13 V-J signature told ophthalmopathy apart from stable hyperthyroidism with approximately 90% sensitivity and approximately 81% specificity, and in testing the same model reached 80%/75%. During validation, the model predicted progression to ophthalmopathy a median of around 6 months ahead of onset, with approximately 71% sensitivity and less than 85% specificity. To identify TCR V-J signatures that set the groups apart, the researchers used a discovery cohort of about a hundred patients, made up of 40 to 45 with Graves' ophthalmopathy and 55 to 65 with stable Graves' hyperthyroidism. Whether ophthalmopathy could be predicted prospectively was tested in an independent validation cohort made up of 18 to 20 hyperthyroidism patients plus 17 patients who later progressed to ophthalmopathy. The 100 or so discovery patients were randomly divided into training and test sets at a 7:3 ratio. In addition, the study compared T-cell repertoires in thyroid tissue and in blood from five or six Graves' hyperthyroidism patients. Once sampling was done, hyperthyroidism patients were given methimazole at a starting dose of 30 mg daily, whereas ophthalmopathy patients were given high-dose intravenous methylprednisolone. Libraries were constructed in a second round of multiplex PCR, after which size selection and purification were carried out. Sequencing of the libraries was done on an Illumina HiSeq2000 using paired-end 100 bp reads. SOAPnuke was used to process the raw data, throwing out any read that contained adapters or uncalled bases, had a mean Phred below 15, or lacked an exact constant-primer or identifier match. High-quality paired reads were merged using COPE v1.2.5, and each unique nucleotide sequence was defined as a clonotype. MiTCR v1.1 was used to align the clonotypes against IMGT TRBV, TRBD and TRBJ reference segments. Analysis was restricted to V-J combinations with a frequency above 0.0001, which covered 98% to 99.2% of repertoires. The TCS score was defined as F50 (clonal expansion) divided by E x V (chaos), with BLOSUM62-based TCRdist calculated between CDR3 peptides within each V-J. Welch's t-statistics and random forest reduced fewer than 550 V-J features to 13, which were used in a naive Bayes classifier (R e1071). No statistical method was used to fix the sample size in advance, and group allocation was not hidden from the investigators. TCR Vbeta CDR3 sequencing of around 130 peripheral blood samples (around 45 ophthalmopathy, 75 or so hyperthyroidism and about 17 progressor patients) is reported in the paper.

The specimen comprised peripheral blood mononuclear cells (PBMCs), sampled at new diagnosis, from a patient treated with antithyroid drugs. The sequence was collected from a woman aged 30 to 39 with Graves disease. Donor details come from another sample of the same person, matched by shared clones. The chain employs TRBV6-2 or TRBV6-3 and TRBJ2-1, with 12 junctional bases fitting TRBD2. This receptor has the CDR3 CASSSDTSGRYNEQFF. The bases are TGTGCCAGCAGTTCCGATACTAGCGGGAGGTACAATGAGCAGTTCTTC.